This T cell receptor beta chain stems from a study of blood T cell repertoires in COVID-19. Study-level information: Sources were T cells, B-cell-depleted T cells, or PBMCs; the material itself was cDNA or gDNA.

Profiled with immunoSEQ multiplex PCR; TCRdb holds only in-frame clones, not every one. This table has about 130,000 clones, approximately 82% appearing once. There are 15 residues in the CDR3. After removal of 5 bases from V and 2 bases from J, the junction contained 8 bases not matched to a gene. CDR1 SGHVS and CDR2 FNYEAQ come from the germline V gene. This receptor was taken from a man aged 60 to 75 with acute or convalescent COVID-19. V gene TRBV7-6 combines with J gene TRBJ2-7, with 8 bases fitting TRBD1. Sequencing was performed on peripheral blood. CDR3 DNA: TGTGCCAGCAGCCCTCGGACAGGGCAAACCTACGAGCAGTACTTC. This translates into CASSPRTGQTYEQYF. Complete variable domain (other parts from reference TRBV7-6 and TRBJ2-7): GAGVSQSPRYKVTKRGQDVALRCDPISGHVSLYWYRQALGQGPEFLTYFNYEAQQDKSGLPNDRFSAERPEGSISTLTIQRTEQRDSAMYRCASSPRTGQTYEQYFGPGTRLTVT.